This T cell receptor (beta chain) was profiled in a study of CD8 T cells in Susac syndrome. On the study more broadly: When their blood was taken, the Susac syndrome patients had either not yet had any therapy, were taking corticosteroids, or were taking intravenous immunoglobulin alone.

V shed 5 bases and J shed 4 bases, with 19 bases lying between them. CDR1 and CDR2 from the germline V gene are LNHNV and YYDKDF (reference sequence). The CDR3 spans 16 residues. Random hexamers were used to reverse transcribe 0.5 to 1 ug of RNA. The method of amplification for TCR beta CDR3 was immunoSEQ multiplex PCR, covering 54 Vbeta and 13 Jbeta. TCRdb analysed the immunoSEQ multiplex PCR reads with MiXCR anew, one entry per CDR3 protein. The sample includes around 200,000 distinct CDR3 sequences, roughly 95% of them seen just once. From blood CD8+ and CD4+ T cells, TCR beta sequences were generated.

This chain uses TRBV15 with TRBJ2-3, with D possibly called TRBD1 or TRBD2 (7 bases each). The specimen was CD4+ T cells from PBMCs. The TCR was taken from a human donor with Susac syndrome. CDR3 nucleotides: TGTGCCACCAGCTCAGACAGGGAGGGAGGGCCAGATACGCAGTATTTT. Translated, it gives CATSSDREGGPDTQYF.